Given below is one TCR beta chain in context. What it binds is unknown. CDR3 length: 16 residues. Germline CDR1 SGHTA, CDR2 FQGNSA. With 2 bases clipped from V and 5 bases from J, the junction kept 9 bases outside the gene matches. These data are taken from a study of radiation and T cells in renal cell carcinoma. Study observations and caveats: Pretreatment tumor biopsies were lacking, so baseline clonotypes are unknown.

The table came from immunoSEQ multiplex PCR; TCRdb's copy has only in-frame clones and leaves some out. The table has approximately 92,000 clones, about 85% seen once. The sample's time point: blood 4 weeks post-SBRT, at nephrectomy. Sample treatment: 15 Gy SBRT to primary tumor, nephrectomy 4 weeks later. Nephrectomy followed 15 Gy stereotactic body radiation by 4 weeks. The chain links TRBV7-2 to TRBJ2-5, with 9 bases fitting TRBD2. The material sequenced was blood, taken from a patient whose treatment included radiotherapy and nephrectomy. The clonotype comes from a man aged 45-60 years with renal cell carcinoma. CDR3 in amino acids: CASSLSAAGGPETQYF. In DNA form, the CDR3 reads TGTGCCAGCAGCTTATCTGCGGCGGGGGGGCCCGAGACCCAGTACTTC.